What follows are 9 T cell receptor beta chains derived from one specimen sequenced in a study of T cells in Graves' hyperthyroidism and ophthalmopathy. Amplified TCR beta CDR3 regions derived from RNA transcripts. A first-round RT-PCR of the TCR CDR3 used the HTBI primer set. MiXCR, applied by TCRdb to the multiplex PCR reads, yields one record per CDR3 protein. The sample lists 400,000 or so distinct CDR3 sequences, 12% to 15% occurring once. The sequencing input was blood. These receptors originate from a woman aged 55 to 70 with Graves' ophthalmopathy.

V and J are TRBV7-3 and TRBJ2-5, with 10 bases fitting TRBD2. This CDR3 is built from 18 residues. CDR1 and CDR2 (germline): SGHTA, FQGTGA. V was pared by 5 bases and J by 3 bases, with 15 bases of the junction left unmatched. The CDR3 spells CASSQARSLAGGEETQYF. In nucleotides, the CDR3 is TGTGCCAGCAGCCAGGCCCGAAGTTTAGCGGGGGGAGAAGAGACCCAGTACTTC.

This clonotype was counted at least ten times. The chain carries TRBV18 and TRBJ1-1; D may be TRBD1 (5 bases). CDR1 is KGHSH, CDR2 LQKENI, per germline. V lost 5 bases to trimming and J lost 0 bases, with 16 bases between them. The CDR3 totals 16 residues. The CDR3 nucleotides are TGTGCCAGCTCAGGAGTTTTGGGGGATATGAACACTGAAGCTTTCTTT. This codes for CASSGVLGDMNTEAFF.

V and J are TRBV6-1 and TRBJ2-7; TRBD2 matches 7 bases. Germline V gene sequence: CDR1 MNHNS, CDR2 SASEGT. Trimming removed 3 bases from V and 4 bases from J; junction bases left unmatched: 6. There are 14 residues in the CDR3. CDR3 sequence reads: CASSEPSGQYEQYF. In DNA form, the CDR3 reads TGTGCCAGCAGTGAGCCTAGCGGACAATACGAGCAGTACTTC.

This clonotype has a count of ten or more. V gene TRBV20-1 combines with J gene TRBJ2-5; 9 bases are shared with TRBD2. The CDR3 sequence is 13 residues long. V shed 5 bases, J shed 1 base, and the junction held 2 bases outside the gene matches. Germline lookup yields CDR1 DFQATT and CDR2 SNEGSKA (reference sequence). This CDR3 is CSARLAAQETQYF. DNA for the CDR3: TGCAGTGCTCGACTAGCGGCCCAAGAGACCCAGTACTTC.

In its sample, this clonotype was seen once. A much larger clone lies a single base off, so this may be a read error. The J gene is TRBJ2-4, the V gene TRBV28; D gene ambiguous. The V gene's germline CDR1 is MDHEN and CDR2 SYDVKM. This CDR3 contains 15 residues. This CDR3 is CASSPYKQAENIQYF. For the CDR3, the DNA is TGTGCCAGCAGTCCCTACAAGCAAGCCGAAAACATTCAGTACTTC.

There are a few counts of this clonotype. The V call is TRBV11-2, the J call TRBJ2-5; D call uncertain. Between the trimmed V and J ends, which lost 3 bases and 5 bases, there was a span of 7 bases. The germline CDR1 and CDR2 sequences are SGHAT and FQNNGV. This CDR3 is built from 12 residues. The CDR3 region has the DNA TGTGCCAGCAGCTTCGAGAGCGAGACCCAGTACTTC. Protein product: CASSFESETQYF.

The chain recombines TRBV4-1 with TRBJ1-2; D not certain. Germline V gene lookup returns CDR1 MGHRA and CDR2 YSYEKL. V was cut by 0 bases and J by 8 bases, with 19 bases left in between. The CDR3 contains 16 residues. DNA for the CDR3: TGCGCCAGCAGCCAAGACGGGTTGGGCGGGTTCTTGGGCTACACCTTC. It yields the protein CASSQDGLGGFLGYTF.

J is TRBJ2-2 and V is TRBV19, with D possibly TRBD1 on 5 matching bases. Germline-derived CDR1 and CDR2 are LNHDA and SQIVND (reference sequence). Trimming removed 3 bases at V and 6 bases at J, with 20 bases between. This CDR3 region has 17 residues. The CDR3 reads CASSIPQQGRLPGELFF. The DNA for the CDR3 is TGTGCCAGTAGTATTCCCCAGCAGGGTCGGTTACCCGGGGAGCTGTTTTTT.

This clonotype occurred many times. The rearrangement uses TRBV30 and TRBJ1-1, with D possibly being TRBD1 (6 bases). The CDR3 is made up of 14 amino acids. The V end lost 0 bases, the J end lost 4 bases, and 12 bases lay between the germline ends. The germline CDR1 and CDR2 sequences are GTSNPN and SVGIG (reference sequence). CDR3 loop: CAWSVGGDVTEAFF. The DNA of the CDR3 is TGTGCCTGGAGTGTAGGGGGGGATGTCACTGAAGCTTTCTTT.